These 30 T cell receptor beta chains came from one sample sequenced in a study of blood T cell repertoires in COVID-19. Only in-frame clones appear in the TCRdb table, and some are missing; sequencing was by immunoSEQ multiplex PCR. The sample holds roughly 210,000 clones, around 90% seen once. The sequenced material came from peripheral blood. Receptors were obtained from a man aged 65 to 79 with acute or convalescent COVID-19.

This chain links TRBV19 with TRBJ2-7, with TRBD2 identical over 7 bases. Per germline, CDR1 LNHDA and CDR2 SQIVND (reference sequence). CDR3 length: 14 residues. Trimming took 3 bases from V and 5 from J; bases not matched to a gene: 7. CDR3 protein: CASSIGLVVHEQYF. As DNA, the CDR3 is TGTGCCAGTAGTATCGGACTAGTAGTTCACGAGCAGTACTTC.

V gene TRBV18 combines with J gene TRBJ1-1; D possibly corresponds to TRBD1 (6 bases). Germline CDR1 and CDR2: KGHSH and LQKENI. Trimming removed 4 bases at V and 5 bases at J, with 20 bases between. This CDR3 is built from 16 residues. The CDR3 is CASSRTGPGEMTEAFF. Written as DNA, the CDR3 is TGTGCCAGCTCACGAACGGGCCCAGGGGAGATGACTGAAGCTTTCTTT.

This clone was seen more than once but under ten times. The chain couples TRBV11-3 to TRBJ1-1; D is uncertain. From germline, CDR1 is SGHNT and CDR2 YENEEA. The length of the CDR3 is 13 residues. V was shortened by 1 base and J by 1 base, with 4 bases between the two germline ends. CDR3 amino acids: CASSLGENTEAFF. In DNA form, the CDR3 reads TGTGCCAGCAGCTTAGGAGAGAACACTGAAGCTTTCTTT.

V gene TRBV19 combines with J gene TRBJ1-6, with D possibly matching TRBD1 (5 bases). Trimming took 3 bases from V and 6 from J, leaving 9 bases between them. Germline CDR1 LNHDA, CDR2 SQIVND (reference sequence). There are 14 residues in the CDR3. The CDR3 here is CASSIGAGNSPLHF. CDR3 nucleotide sequence: TGTGCCAGTAGTATTGGGGCTGGTAATTCACCCCTCCACTTT.

This chain uses TRBV3-1 (or the pseudogene TRBV3-2) with TRBJ1-1; D possibly corresponds to TRBD1 (6 bases). Per germline, CDR1 LGHDT and CDR2 YNNKEL (reference sequence). This CDR3 region has 15 residues. V was pared by 4 bases and J by 2 bases, with 14 bases between. The CDR3: CASSPLAQGNTEAFF. DNA of the CDR3: TGTGCCAGCAGCCCCCTGGCACAGGGAAACACTGAAGCTTTCTTT.

This clone showed up just once. This chain uses TRBV11-2 with TRBJ2-2; 10 bases match TRBD2. Trimming took 5 bases from V and 9 from J; bases not matched to a gene: 9. This CDR3 is 15 amino acids long. Germline-derived CDR1 and CDR2 are SGHAT and FQNNGV. The CDR3 reads CASSVLAGRTRELFF. CDR3 sequence (DNA): TGTGCCAGCAGCGTACTAGCGGGAAGGACCAGGGAGCTGTTTTTT.

The genes are TRBV7-9 and TRBJ1-2; weak D call: TRBD1 (5 bases). This CDR3 has 15 residues. The germline V gene encodes CDR1 SEHNR and CDR2 FQNEAQ (reference sequence). V was clipped by 3 bases and J by 6 bases, with 17 bases between them. CDR3: CASSLVDRRKDGYTF. The CDR3 DNA reads TGTGCCAGCAGCTTGGTTGACAGAAGAAAAGATGGCTACACCTTC.

The rearrangement uses TRBV19 and TRBJ1-1; TRBD1 matches 7 bases. Trimming cost V 0 bases and J 9 bases; bases outside gene matches: 7. The germline CDR1 and CDR2 sequences are LNHDA and SQIVND (reference sequence). The CDR3 sequence is 14 residues long. The CDR3 spells CASSIDWTTGKAFF. In DNA form, the CDR3 reads TGTGCCAGTAGTATAGATTGGACGACAGGGAAAGCTTTCTTT.

The chain recombines TRBV3-1 (or the pseudogene TRBV3-2) with TRBJ1-6; D call uncertain. Germline V CDR1 and CDR2: LGHDT, YNNKEL (reference sequence). Trimming removed 1 base from V and 4 bases from J, with 5 bases in between. The CDR3 covers 14 residues. Written as DNA, the CDR3 is TGTGCCAGCAGCCAAGGGGAGTATAATTCACCCCTCCACTTT. It specifies CASSQGEYNSPLHF.

The rearrangement uses TRBV18 and TRBJ1-4, with TRBD1 matching over 9 bases. Germline V gene lookup returns CDR1 KGHSH and CDR2 LQKENI. The CDR3 covers 15 residues. V dropped 6 bases and J dropped 8; count of bases not matched to a gene: 10. The CDR3: CASSRYRGQEEKLFF. CDR3 nucleotides: TGTGCCAGCTCCCGCTACAGGGGGCAAGAGGAAAAACTGTTTTTT.

The chain is built from TRBV15 and TRBJ2-7, with a tentative D call TRBD2 (7 bases). There are 16 residues in the CDR3. Germline lookup yields CDR1 LNHNV and CDR2 YYDKDF (reference sequence). Trimming stripped 0 bases from V and 2 bases from J, with 14 bases between. The CDR3 reads CATSRDLAAGAYEQYF. CDR3 coding DNA: TGTGCCACCAGCAGAGATCTAGCGGCAGGGGCCTACGAGCAGTACTTC.

This clone was recorded many times. The V gene is TRBV5-4, the J gene TRBJ2-3; no clear D gene. V was shortened by 0 bases and J by 0 bases, with 5 bases between the two germline ends. This CDR3 has 14 residues. The germline V gene has CDR1 SGHNT and CDR2 YYREEE (reference sequence). CDR3 nucleotides: TGTGCCAGCAGCTTGGCAGGCAGCACAGATACGCAGTATTTT. Translating it yields CASSLAGSTDTQYF.

The chain is built from TRBV2 and TRBJ1-1; 7 bases align to TRBD1. The CDR3 consists of 14 residues. Germline-derived CDR1 and CDR2 are SNHLY and FYNNEI. V dropped 6 bases and J dropped 4; count of bases not matched to a gene: 8. CDR3 region: CASRYDRASTEAFF. The CDR3 coding sequence is TGTGCCAGCAGATATGACAGGGCGAGCACTGAAGCTTTCTTT.

This clone is a singleton in its sample. The rearrangement joins TRBV4-3 to TRBJ1-1, with a tentative D call TRBD1 (6 bases). Germline CDR1 is LGHNA and CDR2 is YSLEER. This CDR3 is 16 amino acids long. With 1 base removed from V and 5 bases from J, the gap between germline ends came to 17 bases. The CDR3 region is CASSQGVVAGATEAFF. Here the CDR3 DNA reads TGCGCCAGCAGCCAAGGGGTGGTGGCAGGGGCAACTGAAGCTTTCTTT.

The chain couples TRBV19 to TRBJ2-2; 8 positions agree with TRBD1. The CDR3 has 14 amino acids. CDR1 LNHDA and CDR2 SQIVND come from the germline V gene (reference sequence). Trimming cost V 9 bases and J 5 bases; bases outside gene matches: 8. The CDR3 reads CASTGQGPTGELFF. DNA of the CDR3: TGTGCCAGCACCGGACAGGGTCCTACCGGGGAGCTGTTTTTT.

The CDR3 DNA is TGTGCTAGTGGGACATCTCCTTACGAGCAGTACTTC. Protein: CASGTSPYEQYF. V and J are TRBV12-5 and TRBJ2-7; D is unclear. Looked up from germline, CDR1 is LGHNT and CDR2 is FRNRAP. This CDR3 has 12 residues. V lost 6 bases and J lost 4, with 10 bases in between.

The chain has TRBV6-5 and TRBJ2-2, with TRBD1 matching 7 bases. The CDR3 is made up of 15 amino acids. The trim removed 6 bases at V and 3 bases at J, leaving 7 bases unmatched. Germline assignment: CDR1 MNHEY and CDR2 SVGAGI. The CDR3 sequence: CASRGARGHTGELFF. The CDR3 coding sequence is TGTGCCAGCAGAGGGGCGAGGGGGCACACCGGGGAGCTGTTTTTT.

The chain carries TRBV7-2 and TRBJ2-3; D call uncertain. Trimming removed 8 bases at V and 4 bases at J, with 7 bases between. The CDR3 spans 11 residues. The germline CDR1 and CDR2 sequences are SGHTA and FQGNSA. CDR3 coding DNA: TGTGCCAGCGCCCGGGCAGATACGCAGTATTTT. Its protein is CASARADTQYF.

The V and J genes are TRBV5-1 and TRBJ2-1; 9 bases line up with TRBD1. J gave up 8 bases and V 0 bases, and 6 bases lay outside the gene matches. This CDR3 spans 15 amino acids. CDR1 is SGHRS, CDR2 YFSETQ, per germline. CDR3 nucleotides: TGCGCCAGCAGCTTGGGTGTGACAGGGGGACATGAGCAGTTCTTC. It yields the protein CASSLGVTGGHEQFF.

This chain connects TRBV27 to TRBJ2-3, with 10 bases lining up with TRBD1. The CDR3 is made up of 14 amino acids. Germline CDR1 and CDR2: MNHEY and SMNVEV (reference sequence). The junction had 2 bases not matched to a gene; V was cut back by 5 bases and J by 3 bases. The CDR3 region is CASSRDRGTDTQYF. In DNA, the CDR3 is TGTGCCAGCAGTAGGGACAGGGGTACAGATACGCAGTATTTT.

The V and J genes are TRBV7-8 and TRBJ1-1; no clear D gene. The V gene's germline CDR1 is SGHVS and CDR2 FQNEAQ. Trimming pared 0 bases from V and 5 bases from J, leaving 7 bases between. The CDR3 spans 13 residues. CDR3 residues: CASSLAWATEAFF. Here the CDR3 DNA reads TGTGCCAGCAGCTTAGCATGGGCTACTGAAGCTTTCTTT.

This sequence joins TRBV18 and TRBJ1-1; unclear D gene. The CDR3 totals 15 residues. The V end lost 0 bases, the J end lost 4 bases, and 12 bases lay between the germline ends. Per germline, CDR1 KGHSH and CDR2 LQKENI. The CDR3 here is CASSPPTERLTEAFF. CDR3 DNA: TGTGCCAGCTCACCACCGACGGAGAGGCTCACTGAAGCTTTCTTT.

V is TRBV5-1 and J is TRBJ2-2; 7 positions match TRBD1. The J segment lost 7 bases and the V segment lost 0 bases, leaving 6 bases of the junction unmatched. This CDR3 comprises 15 residues. Germline CDR1 SGHRS, CDR2 YFSETQ. The CDR3 coding sequence is TGCGCCAGCAGCTTGGCGGGCAGGGGGATCGGGGAGCTGTTTTTT. The encoded protein is CASSLAGRGIGELFF.

The V gene is TRBV11-2, the J gene TRBJ1-3; no clear D gene. V was pared by 1 base and J by 0 bases, with 10 bases between. This CDR3 contains 16 residues. The germline V gene has CDR1 SGHAT and CDR2 FQNNGV. The CDR3 DNA reads as TGTGCCAGCAGCTTAGCCGGTTATCTCTCTGGAAACACCATATATTTT. Encoded protein: CASSLAGYLSGNTIYF.

This chain uses TRBV5-5 with TRBJ2-7; possibly TRBD2 for D (5 bases). The germline gives CDR1 SGHKS, CDR2 YYEKEE (reference sequence). V was clipped by 1 base and J by 4 bases, with 12 bases between them. The CDR3 sequence is 14 residues long. CDR3 DNA: TGTGCCAGCAGCTTGTTCGGGGTTTCGTACGAGCAGTACTTC. It translates to CASSLFGVSYEQYF.

The chain is built from TRBV27 and TRBJ1-6; D unclear. Trimming pared 3 bases from V and 7 bases from J, leaving 13 bases between. Germline loops: CDR1 MNHEY, CDR2 SMNVEV (reference sequence). This CDR3 spans 15 amino acids. CDR3: CASSFEGLENSPLHF. CDR3 sequence (DNA): TGTGCCAGCAGTTTCGAGGGTCTTGAAAATTCACCCCTCCACTTT.

The CDR3 reads CASSRGGIDYGYTF. The CDR3 region has the DNA TGTGCCAGCAGTCGGGGCGGGATCGACTATGGCTACACCTTC. The J gene is TRBJ1-2, the V gene TRBV6-5, with TRBD1 as a possible D gene (5 bases). This CDR3 has 14 residues. V shed 5 bases and J shed 3 bases, with 13 bases lying between them. Germline V gene data show CDR1 as MNHEY and CDR2 as SVGAGI.

The table lists this clone with a count of one. V and J are TRBV7-2 and TRBJ2-7; 9 bases agree with TRBD1. This CDR3 spans 15 amino acids. Trimming took 6 bases from V and 1 from J; bases not matched to a gene: 7. From germline, CDR1 is SGHTA and CDR2 FQGNSA. For the CDR3, the DNA is TGTGCCAGCAGTCTGGACAGGGGAGTTTCCTACGAGCAGTACTTC. It is translated as CASSLDRGVSYEQYF.

The chain joins TRBV9 to TRBJ2-1, with D possibly matching TRBD2 (6 bases). The V gene lost 0 bases and the J gene lost 7 bases, with 17 bases spanning the gap. There are 16 residues in the CDR3. Germline V gene lookup returns CDR1 SGDLS and CDR2 YYNGEE. CDR3 in amino acids: CASSVDPGATQNEQFF. CDR3 nucleotides: TGTGCCAGCAGCGTAGATCCGGGAGCGACCCAGAATGAGCAGTTCTTC.

The rearrangement joins TRBV11-1 to TRBJ1-1; 10 bases match TRBD1. Trimming took 1 base from V and 4 from J; bases not matched to a gene: 3. There are 15 residues in the CDR3. Germline assignment: CDR1 SGHAT and CDR2 FQDESV (reference sequence). The CDR3 reads CASSLETGGFTEAFF. The DNA for the CDR3 is TGTGCCAGCAGCTTAGAGACAGGGGGCTTCACTGAAGCTTTCTTT. Full variable domain (remainder filled in from reference TRBV11-1 and TRBJ1-1): EAEVAQSPRYKITEKSQAVAFWCDPISGHATLYWYRQILGQGPELLVQFQDESVVDDSQLPKDRFSAERLKGVDSTLKIQPAELGDSAMYLCASSLETGGFTEAFFGQGTRLTVV.